These T cell receptor beta chains were read from a single sample in a study of monozygotic twins with inflammatory bowel disease. With the 5' RACE reads reprocessed, TCRdb shows one record per CDR3 protein and no DNA. This sample contains about 330,000 distinct CDR3 sequences. The material sequenced was blood. All receptors come from a human donor with ulcerative colitis or Crohn's disease, or a healthy co-twin of an affected twin (not recorded which). CDR3s include the opening cysteine and the closing phenylalanine or tryptophan. Fields, in order: J gene, V gene, CDR3 protein.

TRBJ2-1,TRBV6-1,CASRNSGGYNEQFF
TRBJ2-7,TRBV12-3/TRBV12-4,CASSPNLGGRRPTEQYF
TRBJ2-7,TRBV3-1,CASSQASGSLYEQYF
TRBJ2-7,TRBV5-1,CASSLGGDYEQYF
TRBJ1-5,TRBV7-2,CASSRKGGEPQHF
TRBJ2-3,TRBV7-3,CASSQGTVVGLTDTQYF
TRBJ2-1,TRBV2,CASSENRGVGNEQFF
TRBJ2-5,TRBV12-5,CASGLVIETSVKETQYF
TRBJ2-5,TRBV20-1,CSTSRDSTYQETQYF
TRBJ1-2,TRBV28,CASISGTNYGYTF
TRBJ2-7,TRBV4-1,CASSQAAGSEQYF
TRBJ1-2,TRBV4-1,CASSQEWQGANYGYTF
TRBJ2-7,TRBV20-1,CSASSRLRGVAEQYF
TRBJ2-4,TRBV11-3,CASSPGTAGTGNIQYF
TRBJ2-2,TRBV12-3/TRBV12-4,CASSLHKSNTGELFF
TRBJ2-2,TRBV5-1,CASSHSAGLAGTGELFF
TRBJ2-7,TRBV12-3/TRBV12-4,CASSFWEISEQYF
TRBJ1-2,TRBV7-9,CASSATGKANYGYTF
TRBJ2-7,TRBV20-1,CSARDQVADEQYF
TRBJ2-7,TRBV5-1,CASSSGTGDGEQYF
TRBJ2-1,TRBV7-2,CASRYTGEQFF
TRBJ2-5,TRBV3-1,CASSQLDPRGETQYF
TRBJ2-2,TRBV12-3/TRBV12-4,CASSRVNTGELFF
TRBJ1-1,TRBV7-8,CASTRGGRYTEAFF
TRBJ1-2,TRBV5-4,CASSLAGQSTYGYTF
TRBJ1-2,TRBV29-1,CSVWGSSGGGYTF
TRBJ2-3,TRBV30,CAWSEASTDTQYF
TRBJ2-7,TRBV21-1,CASRTGTIEDEQYF
TRBJ2-1,TRBV4-1,CASSQYGTANEQFF
TRBJ2-5,TRBV29-1,CSVGYQETQYF
TRBJ2-7,TRBV5-6,CASSFGQGNYEQYF
TRBJ1-6,TRBV5-1,CASSSLGPSYNSPLHF
TRBJ2-3,TRBV12-3/TRBV12-4,CASSRGAGLTQYF
TRBJ1-2,TRBV12-3/TRBV12-4,CASLPRAQWPGYTF
TRBJ1-5,TRBV5-6,CASSYRGTGHNQPQHF
TRBJ1-1,TRBV11-2,CASSSRGGETEAFF
TRBJ2-7,TRBV21-1,CASTRKTPYEQYF
TRBJ2-7,TRBV4-1,CASSQDLRGAYEQYF
TRBJ1-6,TRBV28,CASSLWGRPLPLHF
TRBJ1-3,TRBV5-6,CASSLVRDSGNTIYF